These 30 T cell receptor beta chains share one sample of origin, sequenced in a study of control samples from healthy donors and cancer patients (TCRdb year 2020). The library was built by means of the immunoSEQ multiplex PCR assay. The source is immuneACCESS, and TCRdb retained only in-frame sequences with V and J called. Part of the clones is not carried over; for the studies checked, unresolved V genes explain less than half of this, and the remainder is unexplained. This sample holds under 200,000 clones; about 91% were observed only once. Roughly 5.3% of the sample goes to the ten largest clones. The sequenced material came from blood. These receptors were obtained from a woman in her 30s in good health.

This clone was counted between two and nine times. This rearrangement joins TRBV6-5 to TRBJ1-1, with D perhaps matching TRBD1 (6 bases). The CDR3 length is 14 residues. Germline-derived CDR1 and CDR2 are MNHEY and SVGAGI. Between the trimmed V and J ends, which lost 8 bases and 4 bases, there was a span of 17 bases. Here the CDR3 DNA reads TGTGCCAGCTGGGTAACAGGGTCGGCCACTGAAGCTTTCTTT. Residues: CASWVTGSATEAFF.

The CDR3 DNA sequence: TGTGCCAGCGGAGAGGAAACAGGGGACTACGAGCAGTACGTC. Its protein is CASGEETGDYEQYV. This chain uses TRBV2 with TRBJ2-7; 7 nucleotides agree with TRBD1. The germline V gene encodes CDR1 SNHLY and CDR2 FYNNEI. V lost 8 bases, J lost 3 bases, and 10 bases stayed unmatched. This CDR3 spans 14 amino acids.

J is TRBJ1-6 and V is TRBV3-1 (or the pseudogene TRBV3-2), with D unresolved. The CDR3 is 14 residues long. V was trimmed by 4 bases and J by 10 bases, leaving 14 bases between them. Per germline, CDR1 LGHDT and CDR2 YNNKEL (reference sequence). The CDR3 protein is CASSPGPGGSPLHF. The CDR3 bases are TGTGCCAGCAGCCCGGGCCCCGGTGGGTCACCCCTCCACTTT.

Concerning this clone itself: Sequence at one end of the junction differs from germline and may be a read error. The V call is TRBV7-7, the J call TRBJ2-5; D may match TRBD1 or TRBD2 (6 bases each). Looked up from germline, CDR1 is SSHAT and CDR2 is FNYEAQ (reference sequence). CDR3 length: 14 residues. The CDR3 DNA follows: TGTGCTAGCAGCGCAGGGGTCGCGGGGGAGACCCAGTACTTC. It encodes CASSAGVAGETQYF. Together with reference TRBV7-7 and TRBJ2-5, the CDR3 gives the full variable domain: GAGVSQSPRYKVTKRGQDVTLRCDPISSHATLYWYQQALGQGPEFLTYFNYEAQPDKSGLPSDRFSAERPEGSISTLTIQRTEQRDSAMYRCASSAGVAGETQYFGPGTRLLVL.

This rearrangement joins TRBV5-5 to TRBJ2-7; D gene uncertain. Germline CDR1 SGHKS, CDR2 YYEKEE (reference sequence). The CDR3 length is 11 residues. V lost 3 bases to trimming and J lost 6 bases, with 7 bases between them. The CDR3 DNA sequence: TGTGCCAGCAGCTGGACGGGCGAGCAGTACTTC. Protein product: CASSWTGEQYF.

Details on this clone: The sample holds other DNA sequences that translate to the same CDR3. The chain employs TRBV5-1 and TRBJ2-3, with a tentative D call TRBD1 (5 bases). Trimming removed 2 bases from V and 4 bases from J, with 8 bases in between. This CDR3 has 13 residues. CDR1 is SGHRS and CDR2 is YFSETQ in the germline V gene. This CDR3 reads CASSLGRADTQYF. For the CDR3, the DNA is TGCGCCAGCAGCTTAGGCAGGGCAGATACGCAGTATTTT.

The chain joins TRBV7-2 to TRBJ2-1, with D possibly TRBD1 on 5 matching bases. The V gene's germline CDR1 is SGHTA and CDR2 FQGNSA. V lost 4 bases to trimming and J lost 5 bases, with 12 bases between them. The CDR3 length is 14 residues. The CDR3 nucleotides read TGTGCCAGCAGCTCCCGCCAGGGCAACAATGAGCAGTTCTTC. Translated, it gives CASSSRQGNNEQFF.

This clone was seen a handful of times. The chain joins TRBV2 to TRBJ1-4, with a tentative D call TRBD1 (5 bases). V was pared by 6 bases and J by 3 bases, with 14 bases between. Germline loops: CDR1 SNHLY, CDR2 FYNNEI. This CDR3 has 15 residues. CDR3 DNA: TGTGCCAGCAGCGAGGACGGGGGAGCTAATGAAAAACTGTTTTTT. Translated, it gives CASSEDGGANEKLFF.

This clone was observed a single time. The chain employs TRBV7-9 and TRBJ2-1; D perhaps matches TRBD2 (6 bases). The CDR3 has 15 amino acids. CDR1 SEHNR and CDR2 FQNEAQ come from the germline V gene (reference sequence). V was clipped by 1 base and J by 5 bases, with 12 bases between them. This CDR3 reads CASSLGAGTNNEQFF. The CDR3, as DNA: TGTGCCAGCAGCTTAGGAGCGGGTACCAACAATGAGCAGTTCTTC.

This sequence joins TRBV24-1 and TRBJ1-5, with D unclear. The CDR3 runs 13 residues. Trimming stripped 4 bases from V and 11 bases from J, with 14 bases between. Germline loops: CDR1 KGHDR, CDR2 SFDVKD. Here the CDR3 reads CATSDPSRKAQHF. CDR3 sequence (DNA): TGTGCCACCAGTGACCCCTCTCGGAAGGCCCAGCATTTT.

The CDR3, as DNA: TGCACCAGCAGCCAATGGCGGGGGGAGCAGTTCTTC. It translates to CTSSQWRGEQFF. The chain has TRBV1 and TRBJ2-1; the listed D gene, TRBD2, was not tested against the DNA. TRBV1 is flagged as a pseudogene. This CDR3 contains 12 residues.

This clone was found once. This rearrangement joins TRBV5-6 to TRBJ2-2; D is possibly TRBD2 (6 bases). CDR3 size: 14 residues. Trimming removed 0 bases at V and 6 bases at J, with 9 bases between. The germline V gene encodes CDR1 SGHDT and CDR2 YYEEEE. The CDR3 is CASSLVREAGELFF. The CDR3 DNA follows: TGTGCCAGCAGCTTGGTCAGGGAGGCCGGGGAGCTGTTTTTT.

This rearrangement joins TRBV9 to TRBJ2-2; 8 bases line up with TRBD2. Germline V gene lookup returns CDR1 SGDLS and CDR2 YYNGEE. The CDR3 consists of 15 residues. V lost 0 bases, J lost 5 bases, and 3 bases stayed unmatched. The CDR3, as DNA: TGTGCCAGCAGCGTAGGAGGCGGGGGGACCGGGGAGCTGTTTTTT. Translation gives CASSVGGGGTGELFF.

This clone was observed a single time. The chain is built from TRBV28 and TRBJ2-2; D not certain. V gave up 6 bases and J gave up 2 bases, with 13 bases separating them. The CDR3 length is 15 residues. CDR1 MDHEN and CDR2 SYDVKM come from the germline V gene. CDR3 protein: CASSLDNRNTGELFF. CDR3 bases: TGTGCCAGCAGCCTCGACAACCGCAACACCGGGGAGCTGTTTTTT. Full variable domain (missing parts from reference TRBV28 and TRBJ2-2): DVKVTQSSRYLVKRTGEKVFLECVQDMDHENMFWYRQDPGLGLRLIYFSYDVKMKEKGDIPEGYSVSREKKERFSLILESASTNQTSMYLCASSLDNRNTGELFFGEGSRLTVL.

V gene TRBV15 combines with J gene TRBJ1-5, with D unresolved. Trimming stripped 0 bases from V and 4 bases from J, with 7 bases between. The CDR3 has 14 residues. Germline assignment: CDR1 LNHNV and CDR2 YYDKDF (reference sequence). The CDR3 spells CATSRDKGNQPQHF. Written as DNA, the CDR3 is TGTGCCACCAGCAGAGATAAGGGAAATCAGCCCCAGCATTTT.

A few counts support this clone. The V gene is TRBV6-1, the J gene TRBJ2-1, with 8 nucleotides matching TRBD2. The CDR3 is made up of 15 amino acids. V lost 1 base, J lost 8 bases, and 7 bases stayed unmatched. CDR1 MNHNS and CDR2 SASEGT come from the germline V gene. CDR3 nucleotides: TGTGCCAGCAGTGAAGAAACGGGGGGGCGTCATGAGCAGTTCTTC. It yields the protein CASSEETGGRHEQFF.

The V and J genes are TRBV7-9 and TRBJ2-2; D is unclear. Germline-derived CDR1 and CDR2 are SEHNR and FQNEAQ (reference sequence). CDR3 length: 16 residues. V was clipped by 6 bases and J by 0 bases, with 14 bases between them. CDR3 loop: CASRPLGQTNTGELFF. Written as DNA, the CDR3 is TGTGCCAGCAGGCCCCTTGGGCAAACGAACACCGGGGAGCTGTTTTTT.

The chain uses TRBV7-9 and TRBJ2-1; 9 bases fit TRBD1. Germline assignment: CDR1 SEHNR and CDR2 FQNEAQ (reference sequence). The CDR3 consists of 14 residues. With V trimmed by 8 bases and J by 4 bases, 6 bases remained unmatched. The DNA of the CDR3 is TGTGCCAGCGGCCAGACAGGGGGGTACAATGAGCAGTTCTTC. Translating gives CASGQTGGYNEQFF. The entire variable domain, with the rest obtained from reference TRBV7-9 and TRBJ2-1, is as follows: DTGVSQNPRHKITKRGQNVTFRCDPISEHNRLYWYRQTLGQGPEFLTYFQNEAQLEKSRLLSDRFSAERPKGSFSTLEIQRTEQGDSAMYLCASGQTGGYNEQFFGPGTRLTVL.

For the CDR3, the DNA is TGCGCCAGCAGCCCGGGATCGCAGGGGGTGGGGAAATATGGCTACACCTTC. Amino acid sequence: CASSPGSQGVGKYGYTF. V and J are TRBV5-1 and TRBJ1-2, with 7 nucleotides matching TRBD1. The CDR3 contains 17 residues. Germline lookup yields CDR1 SGHRS and CDR2 YFSETQ. Germline trimming cut 4 bases from V and 5 bases from J; bases unmatched to any gene: 17.

The rearrangement uses TRBV7-9 and TRBJ1-6; D unclear. Per germline, CDR1 SEHNR and CDR2 FQNEAQ (reference sequence). This CDR3 is built from 15 residues. Trimming removed 1 base from V and 5 bases from J, with 9 bases in between. In nucleotides, the CDR3 is TGTGCCAGCAGCTTAGAAGGGATTAATAATTCACCCCTCCACTTT. Residues: CASSLEGINNSPLHF.

This sequence joins TRBV5-1 and TRBJ2-5; no firm D call. The CDR3 is 13 residues long. Per germline, CDR1 SGHRS and CDR2 YFSETQ. The germline V and J ends were trimmed by 1 base and 2 bases, with 6 bases remaining between them. In nucleotides, the CDR3 is TGCGCCAGCAGCTTGCGGTCGCAAGAGACCCAGTACTTC. It is translated as CASSLRSQETQYF.

The sample holds a few counts of this clone. The chain links TRBV30 to TRBJ1-5; 7 positions match TRBD1. The V and J ends lost 1 base and 6 bases, in that order; junction bases with no gene match: 3. This CDR3 has 13 amino acids. The germline CDR1 and CDR2 sequences are GTSNPN and SVGIG (reference sequence). CDR3 in amino acids: CAWSGQGGQPQHF. CDR3 nucleotides: TGTGCCTGGAGTGGTCAGGGGGGTCAGCCCCAGCATTTT.

This clone was detected once. This chain uses TRBV5-6 with TRBJ2-2; no reliable D call. V lost 3 bases and J 7 bases, leaving 10 bases between the germline ends. The CDR3 has 13 amino acids. Germline V gene data show CDR1 as SGHDT and CDR2 as YYEEEE. Here the CDR3 DNA reads TGTGCCAGCAGCTCAAAGGGTAGCGGGGAGCTGTTTTTT. This codes for CASSSKGSGELFF.

This clone has only a few counts. The chain links TRBV19 to TRBJ1-5; D is perhaps TRBD1 (5 bases). The V end lost 8 bases, the J end lost 2 bases, and 13 bases lay between the germline ends. Germline values: CDR1 LNHDA, CDR2 SQIVND (reference sequence). The CDR3 has 14 residues. CDR3 nucleotide sequence: TGTGCCAGTGAGATGGGACTAGGCAATCAGCCCCAGCATTTT. Translated, it gives CASEMGLGNQPQHF.

The CDR3 region is CASSPRTSGRARDTQYF. CDR3 DNA sequence: TGTGCCAGTAGTCCTAGAACTAGCGGGAGGGCCAGAGATACGCAGTATTTT. The V gene is TRBV19, the J gene TRBJ2-3; 13 bases align to TRBD2. This CDR3 contains 17 residues. From germline, CDR1 is LNHDA and CDR2 SQIVND (reference sequence). Trimming removed 5 bases from V and 5 bases from J; junction bases left unmatched: 10.

The rearrangement joins TRBV12-3 or TRBV12-4 to TRBJ1-2; 7 bases line up with TRBD1. V lost 1 base to trimming and J lost 4 bases; unmatched junction nucleotides: 0. CDR3 length equals 13 residues. The DNA for the CDR3 is TGTGCCAGCAGTTTAGACAGGGGCTATGGCTACACCTTC. Amino acid sequence: CASSLDRGYGYTF.

This clone appeared once. The gene calls are TRBV7-9 and TRBJ2-4, with 8 nucleotides matching TRBD2. Trimming took 4 bases from V and 0 from J; bases not matched to a gene: 5. The CDR3 length is 16 residues. Germline assignment: CDR1 SEHNR and CDR2 FQNEAQ (reference sequence). The CDR3 reads CASSSSGRLAKNIQYF. The CDR3 nucleotides are TGTGCCAGCAGCTCTAGCGGGCGGCTAGCCAAAAACATTCAGTACTTC.

This chain links TRBV5-6 with TRBJ1-4, with D maybe TRBD1 (5 bases). This CDR3 is 14 amino acids long. Trimming shortened V by 4 bases and J by 7 bases, and 14 bases separated the two germline ends. Per germline, CDR1 SGHDT and CDR2 YYEEEE. The CDR3 sequence: CASSLTWGGEKLFF. For the CDR3, the DNA is TGTGCCAGCAGCCTTACTTGGGGGGGTGAAAAACTGTTTTTT.

The chain carries TRBV3-1 (or the pseudogene TRBV3-2) and TRBJ2-7; tentatively, D is TRBD2 (6 bases). V lost 3 bases and J lost 5, with 14 bases in between. The CDR3 loop spans 14 amino acids. Germline V gene lookup returns CDR1 LGHDT and CDR2 YNNKEL (reference sequence). CDR3 nucleotides: TGTGCCAGCAGCCAGGGGCAGGGCGGGGACGAGCAGTACGTC. Amino acids: CASSQGQGGDEQYV.

The chain couples TRBV14 to TRBJ2-7; D assignment may be TRBD1 or TRBD2 (5 bases each). V was pared by 4 bases and J by 3 bases, with 19 bases between. The CDR3 has 16 amino acids. Germline V gives CDR1 SGHDN, CDR2 FVKESK. Here the CDR3 DNA reads TGTGCCAGCAGCCCAAGCACCGGGACGGCTAACTACGAGCAGTACTTC. Translated: CASSPSTGTANYEQYF.